One sample yielded the 23 T cell receptor beta chains listed below, sequenced in a study of vaccination and CD4 T cells after COVID-19. Indicated treatment: roughly ten-day PBMC culture with coronavirus spike peptide pools or control peptides (ViraFEST assay). These receptors have no known antigen. Once obtained from cultured CD4+ T cells, the DNA was sequenced using the Oncomine TCR Beta short-read assay. TCRdb itself ran the PCR reads through MiXCR, one entry per CDR3 protein. The sample consists of some 10,000 distinct CDR3 sequences, 40% to 55% of them appearing once. Sequencing used CD4+ T cells from blood, cultured in vitro. Receptors were obtained from a human donor who had recovered from COVID-19.

The chain is built from TRBV10-3 and TRBJ2-5; D gene uncertain. Germline values: CDR1 ENHRY, CDR2 SYGVKD. With 4 bases removed from V and 3 bases from J, the gap between germline ends came to 9 bases. CDR3 length equals 13 residues. The CDR3: CAISARREETQYF. The CDR3 region has the DNA TGTGCCATCAGTGCGCGGCGAGAAGAGACCCAGTACTTC.

This clonotype has more than one count but fewer than ten. The chain recombines TRBV19 with TRBJ1-2; D call uncertain. V was pared by 7 bases and J by 3 bases, with 12 bases between. The CDR3 has 13 amino acids. The germline gives CDR1 LNHDA, CDR2 SQIVND (reference sequence). Here the CDR3 DNA reads TGTGCCAGTAAATCGGGCAGCTACTATGGCTACACCTTC. Its protein product is CASKSGSYYGYTF. The full variable domain, with the rest looked up from reference TRBV19 and TRBJ1-2, is DGGITQSPKYLFRKEGQNVTLSCEQNLNHDAMYWYRQDPGQGLRLIYYSQIVNDFQKGDIAEGYSVSREKKESFPLTVTSAQKNPTAFYLCASKSGSYYGYTFGSGTRLTVV.

The chain has TRBV21-1 and TRBJ1-1; the D segment call TRBD1 is taken from the table without a DNA check. TRBV21-1 counts as a pseudogene. CDR3 length: 18 residues. The CDR3: CASSKAGQGVDENTEAFF. Written as DNA, the CDR3 is TGTGCCAGCAGCAAAGCGGGACAGGGGGTTGACGAGAACACTGAAGCTTTCTTT.

The gene calls are TRBV20-1 and TRBJ2-2; 7 nucleotides agree with TRBD2. This CDR3 comprises 15 residues. V trimming: 3 bases; J trimming: 6 bases; junction bases outside the gene matches: 10. The germline V gene encodes CDR1 DFQATT and CDR2 SNEGSKA (reference sequence). CDR3 sequence: CSASRPGLVAGELFF. CDR3 nucleotide sequence: TGCAGTGCTAGTCGCCCAGGACTAGTAGCCGGGGAGCTGTTTTTT.

This clonotype was seen more than once but under ten times. This chain uses TRBV5-8 with TRBJ1-5; D is undetermined. The V gene lost 5 bases and the J gene lost 0 bases, with 6 bases spanning the gap. Germline-derived CDR1 and CDR2 are SGHTS and YDEGEE. This CDR3 contains 13 residues. DNA of the CDR3: TGTGCCAGCAGTGCCAGTAGCAATCAGCCCCAGCATTTT. Translated: CASSASSNQPQHF. The full variable domain, its missing parts supplied by reference TRBV5-8 and TRBJ1-5, is EAGVTQSPTHLIKTRGQQATLRCSPISGHTSVYWYQQALGLGLQFLLWYDEGEERNRGNFPPRFSGRQFPNYSSELNVNALELEDSALYLCASSASSNQPQHFGDGTRLSIL.

Only a few counts were recorded for this clonotype. This rearrangement joins TRBV2 to TRBJ2-2, with D unresolved. This CDR3 is 13 amino acids long. V lost 3 bases, J lost 5 bases, and 7 bases lay in between. Looked up from germline, CDR1 is SNHLY and CDR2 is FYNNEI. In DNA, the CDR3 is TGTGCCAGCAGTGAGGTTAAGACCGGGGAGCTGTTTTTT. Encoded protein: CASSEVKTGELFF.

The chain has TRBV6-1 and TRBJ1-1, with D uncertain. Germline CDR1 is MNHNS and CDR2 is SASEGT. Trimming cost V 6 bases and J 7 bases, with 9 bases left between them. The CDR3 extends over 11 amino acids. CDR3 sequence (DNA): TGTGCCAGCAGGGTCGGAGTTGAAGCTTTCTTT. Protein sequence: CASRVGVEAFF.

CDR3 nucleotide sequence: TGCGCCAGCAGCGATGTACGGGGGGCCGGCACAGATACGCAGTATTTT. Amino acid sequence: CASSDVRGAGTDTQYF. V and J are TRBV5-1 and TRBJ2-3; possibly TRBD2 for D (7 bases). V lost 4 bases and J 1 base, leaving 16 bases between the germline ends. From germline, CDR1 is SGHRS and CDR2 YFSETQ. This CDR3 has 16 amino acids.

The gene calls are TRBV19 and TRBJ1-5, with TRBD1 matching over 10 bases. Germline loops: CDR1 LNHDA, CDR2 SQIVND (reference sequence). V gave up 3 bases and J gave up 5 bases; unmatched junction bases: 16. This CDR3 spans 19 amino acids. CDR3 nucleotide sequence: TGTGCCAGTAGTATCCGACAGGGGGCGCGGATTAATCAATATCAGCCCCAGCATTTT. This encodes CASSIRQGARINQYQPQHF.

The V and J genes are TRBV15 and TRBJ2-2; D is unresolved. Trimming left V 9 bases short and J 1 base short, with 15 bases between. Germline CDR1 LNHNV, CDR2 YYDKDF (reference sequence). This CDR3 comprises 15 residues. This CDR3 reads CATTPGSLNTGELFF. The CDR3 region has the DNA TGTGCCACTACGCCGGGCAGCCTGAACACCGGGGAGCTGTTTTTT. The variable domain in full, completed from reference TRBV15 and TRBJ2-2, reads DAMVIQNPRYQVTQFGKPVTLSCSQTLNHNVMYWYQQKSSQAPKLLFHYYDKDFNNEADTPDNFQSRRPNTSFCFLDIRSPGLGDTAMYLCATTPGSLNTGELFFGEGSRLTVL.

The chain employs TRBV10-3 and TRBJ1-1, with no clear D. The CDR3 runs to 12 residues. Trimming cost V 1 base and J 0 bases, with 0 bases left between them. Looked up from germline, CDR1 is ENHRY and CDR2 is SYGVKD. CDR3 sequence reads: CAISELNTEAFF. CDR3 coding DNA: TGTGCCATCAGTGAGTTGAACACTGAAGCTTTCTTT.

V is TRBV5-5 and J is TRBJ1-6; D is unclear. The germline V and J ends were trimmed by 4 bases and 7 bases, with 9 bases remaining between them. CDR1 is SGHKS and CDR2 is YYEKEE in the germline V gene (reference sequence). CDR3 length equals 13 residues. CDR3 DNA sequence: TGTGCCAGCAGCGGGCCAGGCAATTCACCCCTCCACTTT. This encodes CASSGPGNSPLHF. Drawing the rest from reference TRBV5-5 and TRBJ1-6, the complete variable domain is DAGVTQSPTHLIKTRGQQVTLRCSPISGHKSVSWYQQVLGQGPQFIFQYYEKEERGRGNFPDRFSARQFPNYSSELNVNALLLGDSALYLCASSGPGNSPLHFGNGTRLTVT.

The V and J genes are TRBV7-9 and TRBJ2-5; D is perhaps TRBD1 (5 bases). Germline CDR1 is SEHNR and CDR2 is FQNEAQ (reference sequence). Deletions cut 7 bases from V and 3 bases from J, with 12 bases between. This CDR3 contains 13 residues. The DNA for the CDR3 is TGTGCCAGCAAATTCCAAGGGGAAGAGACCCAGTACTTC. Translating gives CASKFQGEETQYF.

This chain uses TRBV19 with TRBJ2-7, with 8 bases matching TRBD1. V was clipped by 6 bases and J by 2 bases; unmatched bases: 9. The CDR3 totals 15 residues. Germline CDR1 is LNHDA and CDR2 is SQIVND (reference sequence). CDR3 sequence: CASSRIGQGTYEQYF. CDR3 DNA sequence: TGTGCCAGTAGCCGAATCGGACAGGGAACCTACGAGCAGTACTTC.

Comments on this clonotype: At one boundary the junction diverges from the germline segment, which might be a read error. The chain couples TRBV12-3 or TRBV12-4 to TRBJ2-2, with TRBD1 matching over 10 bases. The CDR3 runs to 14 residues. The CDR3 sequence is CASRTGGNTRELFF. CDR3 nucleotides: TGTGCCAGCAGGACAGGGGGCAACACCAGGGAGCTGTTTTTT.

The J gene is TRBJ1-5, the V gene TRBV19; 9 bases fit TRBD1. J gave up 3 bases and V 5 bases, and 5 bases lay outside the gene matches. Looked up from germline, CDR1 is LNHDA and CDR2 is SQIVND (reference sequence). The CDR3 runs to 15 residues. The CDR3 region has the DNA TGTGCCAGTAGTCCCGGGACAGGGAACAATCAGCCCCAGCATTTT. Its protein is CASSPGTGNNQPQHF.

The chain joins TRBV19 to TRBJ2-3; D is undetermined. V was pared by 4 bases and J by 4 bases, with 9 bases between. Germline values: CDR1 LNHDA, CDR2 SQIVND (reference sequence). This CDR3 has 13 amino acids. CDR3 DNA sequence: TGTGCCAGTAGTACTCCGATCCCAGATACGCAGTATTTT. It codes for CASSTPIPDTQYF.

This clonotype came up a few times. V usage is TRBV2 and J usage is TRBJ2-5; D might be TRBD1 (6 bases). The CDR3 has 14 amino acids. Germline CDR1 SNHLY, CDR2 FYNNEI. V lost 6 bases and J 3 bases, leaving 14 bases between the germline ends. CDR3 protein: CASSAQGLKETQYF. For the CDR3, the DNA is TGTGCCAGCAGCGCACAGGGCCTTAAAGAGACCCAGTACTTC.

This chain joins TRBV2 and TRBJ1-2; 8 bases agree with TRBD1. The CDR3 extends over 13 amino acids. The junction had 7 bases not matched to a gene; V was cut back by 6 bases and J by 7 bases. Germline values: CDR1 SNHLY, CDR2 FYNNEI. As DNA, the CDR3 is TGTGCCAGCAGCAGTTGGACAGGGATTGGCTACACCTTC. This translates into CASSSWTGIGYTF.

The chain is built from TRBV12-3 or TRBV12-4 and TRBJ2-6; D ambiguous. The CDR3 consists of 13 residues. V dropped 7 bases and J dropped 1 base, with 5 bases sitting between them. The CDR3 reads CASTTSGANVLTF. For the CDR3, the DNA is TGTGCCAGCACCACTTCTGGGGCCAACGTCCTGACTTTC.

The chain is built from TRBV20-1 and TRBJ2-7, with 8 bases that match TRBD1. CDR3 length: 15 residues. The V segment lost 0 bases and the J segment 5 bases; nucleotides outside the gene matches: 9. Germline CDR1 reads DFQATT; CDR2 reads SNEGSKA (reference sequence). CDR3 DNA sequence: TGCAGTGCTAGAGATTGGGGCACAGGGGGAGACGAGCAGTACTTC. Residues: CSARDWGTGGDEQYF.

This clonotype has just a few counts. V and J are TRBV12-3 or TRBV12-4 and TRBJ1-1; D is possibly TRBD1 (6 bases). The CDR3 covers 12 residues. V was trimmed by 5 bases and J by 6 bases, leaving 10 bases between them. The CDR3 region is CASSPRQAEAFF. The DNA for the CDR3 is TGTGCCAGCAGTCCCAGACAGGCTGAAGCTTTCTTT.

This clonotype was detected only a few times. The chain couples TRBV6-1 to TRBJ1-1; D call uncertain. Germline-derived CDR1 and CDR2 are MNHNS and SASEGT. The CDR3 spans 15 residues. Trimming left V 3 bases short and J 4 bases short, with 15 bases between. CDR3 nucleotide sequence: TGTGCCAGCAGTGAGGACCCCAGAGGAATCACTGAAGCTTTCTTT. Protein product: CASSEDPRGITEAFF.